This entry lists 6 T cell receptor beta chains sequenced from one sample in a study of cytomegalovirus exposure and HLA in healthy donors. The primer mix had 60 Vbeta and 13 Jbeta primers. Measured with immunoSEQ multiplex PCR; TCRdb has only the in-frame clones, and not every one. The sample carries some 150,000 clones, 60% to 80% recorded once. Sequencing used PBMCs. These receptor sequences come from a male donor in good health and CMV-seronegative.

The chain has TRBV11-2 and TRBJ1-4; D uncertain. Trimming removed 5 bases from V and 0 bases from J, with 13 bases in between. Germline V gene data show CDR1 as SGHAT and CDR2 as FQNNGV. The CDR3 spans 16 residues. Here the CDR3 reads CASSPRPQATNEKLFF. The CDR3, as DNA: TGTGCCAGCAGCCCTCGTCCGCAGGCAACTAATGAAAAACTGTTTTTT.

The chain carries TRBV18 and TRBJ2-1, with 12 nucleotides matching TRBD2. V trimming: 4 bases; J trimming: 9 bases; junction bases outside the gene matches: 1. This CDR3 is built from 13 residues. Germline V lookup: CDR1 KGHSH, CDR2 LQKENI. The CDR3 is CASSLGLAGEQFF. DNA for the CDR3: TGTGCCAGCTCACTGGGACTAGCGGGTGAGCAGTTCTTC.

This clone was recorded once. The chain joins TRBV5-1 to TRBJ1-1; no clear D gene. Looked up from germline, CDR1 is SGHRS and CDR2 is YFSETQ. This CDR3 region has 16 residues. V shed 0 bases and J shed 0 bases, with 12 bases lying between them. CDR3 in DNA: TGCGCCAGCAGCTTGGATCCAGGAACCATGAACACTGAAGCTTTCTTT. Translation: CASSLDPGTMNTEAFF.

The rearrangement uses TRBV30 and TRBJ2-1, with 9 positions matching TRBD1. Germline V lookup: CDR1 GTSNPN, CDR2 SVGIG (reference sequence). The V and J ends lost 8 bases and 2 bases, in that order; junction bases with no gene match: 4. The CDR3 contains 13 residues. DNA of the CDR3: TGTGCCGGACAGGGGATCGCCTACAATGAGCAGTTCTTC. Amino acid sequence: CAGQGIAYNEQFF.

The chain employs TRBV4-3 and TRBJ2-3; 14 bases are a match to TRBD2. J gave up 6 bases and V 2 bases, and 10 bases lay outside the gene matches. The CDR3 spans 18 residues. In germline, CDR1 is LGHNA, CDR2 YSLEER. Here the CDR3 reads CASSQSSTSGRAGDTQYF. Here the CDR3 DNA reads TGCGCCAGCAGCCAAAGTTCGACTAGCGGGAGGGCCGGTGATACGCAGTATTTT.

The J gene is TRBJ2-7, the V gene TRBV30; 7 bases line up with TRBD2. CDR1 and CDR2 from the germline V gene are GTSNPN and SVGIG (reference sequence). Unmatched junction bases numbered 5, after V lost 0 bases and J lost 9 bases. The CDR3 extends over 12 amino acids. The CDR3 bases are TGTGCCTGGAGTGTTTCGGGGACTACGCAGTACTTC. It codes for CAWSVSGTTQYF.